The rows below give T cell receptor beta chains drawn from one sample of a study of blood T cell repertoires in COVID-19. Measured with immunoSEQ multiplex PCR; TCRdb has only the in-frame clones, and not every one. This sample yields some 200,000 clones, of which approximately 90% are seen a single time; roughly 4.5% belongs to the top ten. Input material: peripheral blood. These receptors all come from a man aged 50-60 years with acute or convalescent COVID-19. The CDR3 runs from the conserved cysteine through the conserved F or W. Expanded clones are given a class, and other clones once, few, many or no size at all.

NA	TRBJ2-3	TRBV15	CATSRGKLGQTSTDTQYF
NA	TRBJ1-5	TRBV3-1/TRBV3-2	CASSQDYGGNQPQHF
NA	TRBJ1-1	TRBV3-1/TRBV3-2	CASSQEARERTF
NA	TRBJ1-5	TRBV27	CASSWDSSGDQPQHF
NA	TRBJ2-1	TRBV11-2	CASSLGQGAYNEQFF
NA	TRBJ1-5	TRBV19	CASKEGAPGNQPQHF
once	TRBJ1-4	TRBV5-4	CASSVGQRDEKLFF
NA	TRBJ2-7	TRBV18	CASSPSTSRRYEQYF
NA	TRBJ1-2	TRBV6-5	CASSYPEGGFYGYTF
once	TRBJ2-7	TRBV9	CASSPGGELSYEQYF
NA	TRBJ2-7	TRBV4-1	CASSQGGAIYEQYF
once	TRBJ2-7	TRBV11-1	CASSRRGQTYEQYF
NA	TRBJ1-2	TRBV19	CATALNYGYTF
NA	TRBJ1-1	TRBV18	CASSRRAGIGDTEAFF
NA	TRBJ1-6	TRBV25-1	CASSGGQGRSYNSPLHF
NA	TRBJ1-5	TRBV6-1	CASSESLGLLRNQPQHF
NA	TRBJ1-1	TRBV19	CASKRQGNTEAFF
NA	TRBJ2-7	TRBV5-1	CASSPTTSGGPVEQYF
NA	TRBJ1-4	TRBV15	CATSRDRGTATNEKLFF
NA	TRBJ2-7	TRBV28	CASSSSYEQYF